This T cell receptor beta chain was recorded in a study of cytomegalovirus exposure and HLA in healthy donors. General study points: Reports credit the classifier with highly specific, highly sensitive diagnosis of cytomegalovirus status. Investigators reported 164 TCR beta chains as tied to cytomegalovirus. The study reported that TCR beta sequences accurately predicted HLA-A and HLA-B alleles in most subjects.

Researchers ran the PCR with 60 Vbeta and 13 Jbeta primers. Sequenced by immunoSEQ multiplex PCR; TCRdb stores in-frame clones only, minus some. The sample yields about 76,000 clones, around two thirds seen once. In the case of this clone: What it binds is unknown.

The study sampled nominally healthy donors, though unrecorded immune exposures were likely. Germline values: CDR1 MDHEN, CDR2 SYDVKM. V was trimmed by 5 bases and J by 1 base, leaving 11 bases between them. CDR3 length: 14 amino acids. The receptor's source is a man aged 55 to 70 in good health and CMV-seropositive. Specimen: PBMCs. This chain connects TRBV28 to TRBJ1-1, with a tentative D call TRBD1 (5 bases). The CDR3 region has the DNA TGTGCCAGCAGTGCGGGGGAGCAGAACACTGAAGCTTTCTTT. Amino acid sequence: CASSAGEQNTEAFF. The full variable domain, completed using reference TRBV28 and TRBJ1-1, is DVKVTQSSRYLVKRTGEKVFLECVQDMDHENMFWYRQDPGLGLRLIYFSYDVKMKEKGDIPEGYSVSREKKERFSLILESASTNQTSMYLCASSAGEQNTEAFFGQGTRLTVV.